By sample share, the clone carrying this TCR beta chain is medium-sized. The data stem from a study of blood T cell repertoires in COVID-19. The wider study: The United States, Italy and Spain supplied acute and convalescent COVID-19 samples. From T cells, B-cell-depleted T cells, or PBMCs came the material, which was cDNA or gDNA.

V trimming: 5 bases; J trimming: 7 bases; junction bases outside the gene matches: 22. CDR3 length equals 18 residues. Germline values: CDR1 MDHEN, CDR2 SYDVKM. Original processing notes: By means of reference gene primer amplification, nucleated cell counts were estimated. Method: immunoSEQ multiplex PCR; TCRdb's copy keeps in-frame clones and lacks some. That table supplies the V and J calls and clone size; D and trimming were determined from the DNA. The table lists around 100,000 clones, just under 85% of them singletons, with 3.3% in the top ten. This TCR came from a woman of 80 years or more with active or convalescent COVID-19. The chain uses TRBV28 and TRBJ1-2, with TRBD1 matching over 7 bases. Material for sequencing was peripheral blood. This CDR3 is CASSQGGFTGDLSSGYTF. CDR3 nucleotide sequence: TGTGCCAGCAGTCAAGGAGGCTTTACAGGGGACCTTTCCTCTGGCTACACCTTC.